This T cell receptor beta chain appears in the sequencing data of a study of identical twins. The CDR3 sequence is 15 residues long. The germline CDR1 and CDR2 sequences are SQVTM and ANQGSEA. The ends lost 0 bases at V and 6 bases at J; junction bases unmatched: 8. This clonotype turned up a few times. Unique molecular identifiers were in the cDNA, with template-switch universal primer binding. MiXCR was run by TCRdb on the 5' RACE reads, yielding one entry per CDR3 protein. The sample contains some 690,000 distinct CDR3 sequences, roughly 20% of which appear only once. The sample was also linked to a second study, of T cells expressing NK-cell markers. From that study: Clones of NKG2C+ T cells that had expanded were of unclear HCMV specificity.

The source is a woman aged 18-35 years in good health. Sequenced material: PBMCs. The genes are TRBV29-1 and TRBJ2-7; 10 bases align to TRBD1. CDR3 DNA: TGCAGCGTTGAAGAATACGACAGGGGGCTTGCCGAGCAGTACTTC. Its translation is CSVEEYDRGLAEQYF.